This entry features one TCR beta chain sequence. Its antigen has not been determined. Base qualities were left out, and no much larger clone turns up one base away. The library was obtained by the immunoSEQ multiplex PCR assay. As stored in TCRdb, this immuneACCESS dataset retains in-frame rearrangements with V and J assigned. A fraction of the clones does not appear; measured against another copy, unresolved V genes explain less than half of the discrepancy, and the remainder lacks a known reason. The sample table lists some 120,000 clones, more than 85% of them with a count of one. The top ten clonotypes cover approximately 12% of the sample. CDR1 and CDR2 are read off the germline V gene as SGHTA and FQGNSA. V is pared back by 4 bases and J by 1 base, with 7 bases lying between the germline termini. Its CDR3 holds 13 amino acids, cysteine through phenylalanine. The only DNA kept is the CDR3, 39 bases in frame from the first base.

This entry is derived from a study of PD-1 blockade in mismatch repair-deficient tumors (dated by TCRdb to about 2017). Looking at the study overall: The trial enrolled some 82 consecutive patients with about twelve mismatch repair-deficient cancer types between September 2013 and late 2016, all previously treated and progressing. Tumor-associated T cell clones in the peripheral blood of patients responding to PD-1 blockade were tracked using deep sequencing of TCR CDR3 regions. On the study overall, not on this receptor specifically: Tumor-resident clones, often undetectable in blood before treatment, expanded rapidly after pembrolizumab and then contracted, generally before radiologic responses.

For each enrolled patient, mismatch repair deficiency was established using either polymerase chain reaction or immunohistochemistry. A few patients who responded to pembrolizumab therapy underwent TCR sequencing. Pembrolizumab PD-1 blockade was prospectively tested in advanced mismatch repair-deficient cancers, regardless of tissue of origin, in the phase II trial. Peripheral blood T cell samples were gathered serially, both before PD-1 blockade started and at multiple time points afterward. Blood sampling times were reported as weeks after the first pembrolizumab dose. The receptor comes from an adult with mismatch repair-deficient cancer. The chain was built from TRBV7-2 and TRBJ1-1; a confident D gene designation cannot be given. Specimen: peripheral blood, collected 44 weeks after starting pembrolizumab. The DNA sequence is TGTGCCAGCAGCTCCGTTAGGAACACTGAAGCTTTCTTT. This sequence encodes CASSSVRNTEAFF.